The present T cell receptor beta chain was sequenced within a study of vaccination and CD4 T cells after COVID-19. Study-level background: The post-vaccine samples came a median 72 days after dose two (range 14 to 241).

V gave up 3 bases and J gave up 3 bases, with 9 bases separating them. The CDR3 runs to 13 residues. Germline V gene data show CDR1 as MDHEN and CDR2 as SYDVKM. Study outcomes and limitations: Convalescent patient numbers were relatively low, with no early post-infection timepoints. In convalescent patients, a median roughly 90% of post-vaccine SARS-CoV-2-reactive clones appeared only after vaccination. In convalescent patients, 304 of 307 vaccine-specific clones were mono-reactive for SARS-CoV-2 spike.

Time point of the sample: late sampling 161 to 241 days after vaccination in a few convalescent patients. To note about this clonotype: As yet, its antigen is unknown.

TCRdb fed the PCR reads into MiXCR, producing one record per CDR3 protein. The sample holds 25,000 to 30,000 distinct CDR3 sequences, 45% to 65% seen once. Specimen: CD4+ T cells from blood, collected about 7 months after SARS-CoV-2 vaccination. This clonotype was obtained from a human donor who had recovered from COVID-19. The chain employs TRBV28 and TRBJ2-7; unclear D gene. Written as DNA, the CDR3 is TGTGCCAGCAGTTTGAACAGCTACTACGAGCAGTACTTC. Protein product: CASSLNSYYEQYF.